The rows below give T cell receptor beta chains drawn from one sample of a study of cytomegalovirus exposure and HLA in healthy donors. The method was immunoSEQ multiplex PCR; TCRdb's version includes in-frame clones alone and lacks a portion of them. This table has fewer than 95,000 clones, approximately 80% appearing once. Specimen: PBMCs. All receptors come from a man younger than 35 in good health and CMV-seronegative. CDR3s include the opening cysteine and the closing phenylalanine or tryptophan. The D gene is left open where the match is weak. Only some rows state a clone size, as once, few, many or a class for expanded clones.

CDR3aa: CASSSRATSSYEQYF
CDR3nt: TGTGCCAGCAGCTCGAGGGCGACATCCTCCTACGAGCAGTACTTC
d_gene: -
j_gene: TRBJ2-7
abundance: -
v_gene: TRBV7-8

CDR3aa: CASSLKGAGGLGTDTQYF
CDR3nt: TGCGCCAGCAGCTTGAAGGGAGCGGGGGGGCTTGGCACAGATACGCAGTATTTT
d_gene: TRBD2
j_gene: TRBJ2-3
abundance: -
v_gene: TRBV5-1

CDR3aa: CASSVNSEGGELFF
CDR3nt: TGTGCCAGCAGTGTGAACTCTGAGGGCGGGGAGCTGTTTTTT
d_gene: -
j_gene: TRBJ2-2
abundance: -
v_gene: TRBV6-1

CDR3aa: CASSPRTGNNYGYTF
CDR3nt: TGTGCCAGCAGCCCGAGGACAGGGAATAACTATGGCTACACCTTC
d_gene: TRBD1
j_gene: TRBJ1-2
abundance: -
v_gene: TRBV9

CDR3aa: CASSPSRTGGYGYTF
CDR3nt: TGTGCCAGCAGCCCAAGTCGGACAGGCGGCTATGGCTACACCTTC
d_gene: TRBD1
j_gene: TRBJ1-2
abundance: -
v_gene: TRBV7-3

CDR3aa: CASSHAGTGVGIRTEAFF
CDR3nt: TGCGCCAGCAGCCACGCCGGGACAGGGGTTGGGATTCGAACTGAAGCTTTCTTT
d_gene: TRBD1
j_gene: TRBJ1-1
abundance: -
v_gene: TRBV5-1

CDR3aa: CAISENESTEAFF
CDR3nt: TGTGCCATCAGTGAGAACGAGAGCACTGAAGCTTTCTTT
d_gene: -
j_gene: TRBJ1-1
abundance: -
v_gene: TRBV10-3

CDR3aa: CASSLLRGGDLSPSIQYF
CDR3nt: TGTGCCAGCAGCTTACTTAGGGGGGGGGACCTTTCCCCAAGCATTCAGTACTTC
d_gene: -
j_gene: TRBJ2-4
abundance: -
v_gene: TRBV11-2

CDR3aa: CASSSTWDTYEQYF
CDR3nt: TGTGCCAGCAGTTCCACTTGGGACACATACGAGCAGTACTTC
d_gene: -
j_gene: TRBJ2-7
abundance: -
v_gene: TRBV2

CDR3aa: CSVDTSGGVASYGYTF
CDR3nt: TGCAGCGTTGACACCTCAGGGGGTGTAGCGTCCTATGGCTACACCTTC
d_gene: TRBD1
j_gene: TRBJ1-2
abundance: -
v_gene: TRBV29-1

CDR3aa: CASSQDPAREGYTF
CDR3nt: TGTGCCAGCAGCCAAGATCCCGCCAGGGAAGGCTACACCTTC
d_gene: -
j_gene: TRBJ1-2
abundance: -
v_gene: TRBV4-2

CDR3aa: CASSLGLGTGSTEAFF
CDR3nt: TGCGCCAGCAGCTTGGGATTAGGGACAGGATCCACTGAAGCTTTCTTT
d_gene: TRBD1
j_gene: TRBJ1-1
abundance: few
v_gene: TRBV5-1

CDR3aa: CASSSILDSKYNEQFF
CDR3nt: TGCGCCAGCAGCTCGATTTTGGACAGCAAATACAATGAGCAGTTCTTC
d_gene: -
j_gene: TRBJ2-1
abundance: -
v_gene: TRBV5-1

CDR3aa: CASSGDRAGLSNQPQHF
CDR3nt: TGTGCCAGCAGCGGGGACAGGGCTGGCTTGAGCAATCAGCCCCAGCATTTT
d_gene: TRBD1
j_gene: TRBJ1-5
abundance: -
v_gene: TRBV7-8

CDR3aa: CASSPGLAGGAGGELFF
CDR3nt: TGCGCCAGCAGCCCAGGACTAGCGGGGGGTGCCGGCGGGGAGCTGTTTTTT
d_gene: TRBD2
j_gene: TRBJ2-2
abundance: -
v_gene: TRBV5-1

CDR3aa: CASSLDGGTNYGYTF
CDR3nt: TGCGCCAGCAGCTTGGATGGGGGGACTAACTATGGCTACACCTTC
d_gene: -
j_gene: TRBJ1-2
abundance: few
v_gene: TRBV5-1

CDR3aa: CASSSGGGGYGYTF
CDR3nt: TGCGCCAGCAGCTCAGGGGGCGGAGGCTATGGCTACACCTTC
d_gene: TRBD1
j_gene: TRBJ1-2
abundance: -
v_gene: TRBV5-1

CDR3aa: CASKGDRGGNQPQHF
CDR3nt: TGTGCCAGTAAAGGGGACAGAGGAGGGAATCAGCCCCAGCATTTT
d_gene: TRBD1
j_gene: TRBJ1-5
abundance: once
v_gene: TRBV19

CDR3aa: CASSEQETNTGELFF
CDR3nt: TGTGCCAGCAGTGAACAAGAGACGAACACCGGGGAGCTGTTTTTT
d_gene: -
j_gene: TRBJ2-2
abundance: few
v_gene: TRBV6-1

CDR3aa: CASTYQGSAYNEQFF
CDR3nt: TGTGCCAGCACCTACCAGGGGAGCGCCTACAATGAGCAGTTCTTC
d_gene: -
j_gene: TRBJ2-1
abundance: once
v_gene: TRBV5-8